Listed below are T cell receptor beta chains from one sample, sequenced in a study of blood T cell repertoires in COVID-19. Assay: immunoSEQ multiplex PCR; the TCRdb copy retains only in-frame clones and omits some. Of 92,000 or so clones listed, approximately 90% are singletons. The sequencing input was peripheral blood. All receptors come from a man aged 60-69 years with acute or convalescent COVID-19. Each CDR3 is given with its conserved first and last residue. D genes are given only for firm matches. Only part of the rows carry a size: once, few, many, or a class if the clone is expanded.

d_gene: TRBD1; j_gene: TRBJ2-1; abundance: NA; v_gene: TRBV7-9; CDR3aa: CASSFDRGAYNEQFF; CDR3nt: TGTGCCAGCAGCTTCGACAGGGGGGCCTACAATGAGCAGTTCTTC
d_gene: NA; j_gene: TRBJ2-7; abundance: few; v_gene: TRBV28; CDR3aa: CASTRARGKSDEQYF; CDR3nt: TGTGCCAGCACCCGGGCCAGAGGGAAGAGCGACGAGCAGTACTTC
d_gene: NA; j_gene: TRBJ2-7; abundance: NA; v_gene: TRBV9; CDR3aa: CASSSGGYEQYF; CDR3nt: TGTGCCAGCAGCTCCGGGGGCTACGAGCAGTACTTC
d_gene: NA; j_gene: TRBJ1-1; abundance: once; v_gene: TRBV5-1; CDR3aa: CASSLASGGNTEAFF; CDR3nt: TGCGCCAGCAGCTTGGCCTCGGGGGGGAACACTGAAGCTTTCTTT
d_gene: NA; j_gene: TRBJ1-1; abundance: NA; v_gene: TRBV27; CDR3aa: CASSPAGGLNTEAFF; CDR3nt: TGTGCCAGCAGTCCCGCTGGAGGGCTGAACACTGAAGCTTTCTTT
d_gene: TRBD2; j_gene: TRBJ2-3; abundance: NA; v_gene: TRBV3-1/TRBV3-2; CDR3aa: CASSSRTGLAGGRTSTDTQYF; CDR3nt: TGTGCCAGCAGTTCAAGAACGGGACTAGCGGGAGGTCGGACTAGCACAGATACGCAGTATTTT
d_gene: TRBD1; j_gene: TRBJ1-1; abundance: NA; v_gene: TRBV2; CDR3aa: CASRPDRGQAFF; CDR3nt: TGTGCCAGCAGGCCGGACAGGGGGCAAGCTTTCTTT
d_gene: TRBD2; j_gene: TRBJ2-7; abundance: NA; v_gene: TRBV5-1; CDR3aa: CASSFGLAGPLYEQYF; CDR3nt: TGCGCCAGCAGCTTCGGACTAGCGGGGCCCCTTTACGAGCAGTACTTC
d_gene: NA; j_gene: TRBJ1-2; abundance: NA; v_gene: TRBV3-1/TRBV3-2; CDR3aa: CASRLQGGPYGYTF; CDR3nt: TGTGCCAGCAGGCTACAGGGCGGCCCATATGGCTACACCTTC
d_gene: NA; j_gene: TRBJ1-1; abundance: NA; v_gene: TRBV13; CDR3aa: CASSLGAGPGNTEAFF; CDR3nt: TGTGCCAGCAGCTTAGGTGCAGGGCCGGGGAACACTGAAGCTTTCTTT
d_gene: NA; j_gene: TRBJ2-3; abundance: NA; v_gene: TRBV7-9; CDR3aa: CASSSSGDTQYF; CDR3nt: TGTGCCAGCAGCTCTAGTGGGGATACGCAGTATTTT
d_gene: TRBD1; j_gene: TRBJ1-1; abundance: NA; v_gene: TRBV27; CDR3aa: CASSQNRGTEAFF; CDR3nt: TGTGCCAGCAGTCAAAACAGGGGTACTGAAGCTTTCTTT
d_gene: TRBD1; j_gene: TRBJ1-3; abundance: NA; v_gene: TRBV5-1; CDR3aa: CASSFPLDRADSGNTIYF; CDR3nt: TGCGCCAGCAGCTTCCCCTTGGACAGGGCCGATTCTGGAAACACCATATATTTT
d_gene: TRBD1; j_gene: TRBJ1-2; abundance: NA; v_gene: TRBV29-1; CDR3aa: CSVETGAGYTF; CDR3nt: TGCAGCGTGGAAACAGGGGCCGGCTACACCTTC
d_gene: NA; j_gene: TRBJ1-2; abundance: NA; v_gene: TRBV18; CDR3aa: CASSPNEFGYTF; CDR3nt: TGTGCCAGCTCACCAAACGAGTTTGGCTACACCTTC
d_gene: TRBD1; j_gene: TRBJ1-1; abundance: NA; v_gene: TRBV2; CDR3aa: CASRRDREKTEAFF; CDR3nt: TGTGCCAGCAGGAGGGACAGGGAAAAAACTGAAGCTTTCTTT
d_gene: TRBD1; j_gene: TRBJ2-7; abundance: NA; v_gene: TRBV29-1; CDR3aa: CSARQGGYEQYF; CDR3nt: TGCAGCGCGCGACAGGGGGGCTACGAGCAGTACTTC
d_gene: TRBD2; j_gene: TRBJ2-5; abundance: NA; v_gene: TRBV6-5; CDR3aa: CASRERGRGETQYF; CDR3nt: TGTGCCAGCAGAGAGCGGGGGAGAGGGGAGACCCAGTACTTC
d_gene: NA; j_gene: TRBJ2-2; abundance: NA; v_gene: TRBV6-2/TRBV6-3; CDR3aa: CASSYSVGTGELFF; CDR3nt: TGTGCCAGCAGTTACAGCGTGGGCACCGGGGAGCTGTTTTTT
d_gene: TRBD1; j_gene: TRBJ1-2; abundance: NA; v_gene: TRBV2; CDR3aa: CASSEDRGIAGYTF; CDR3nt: TGTGCCAGCAGTGAAGACAGGGGGATTGCAGGCTACACCTTC
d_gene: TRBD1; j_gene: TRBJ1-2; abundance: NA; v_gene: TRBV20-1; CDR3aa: CSASRQGSYYGYTF; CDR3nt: TGCAGTGCTAGTAGACAGGGGAGTTACTATGGCTACACCTTC
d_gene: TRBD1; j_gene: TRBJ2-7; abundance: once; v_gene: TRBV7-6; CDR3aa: CASTIVRQGSSYEQYF; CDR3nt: TGTGCCAGCACGATAGTCAGACAGGGGAGCTCCTACGAGCAGTACTTC
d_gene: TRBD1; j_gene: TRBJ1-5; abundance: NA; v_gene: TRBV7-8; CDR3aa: CASSVQGAGSNQPQHF; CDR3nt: TGTGCCAGCAGCGTACAGGGGGCGGGTAGCAATCAGCCCCAGCATTTT
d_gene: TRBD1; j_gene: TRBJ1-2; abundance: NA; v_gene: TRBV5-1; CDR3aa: CASSLNRDRDSGYTF; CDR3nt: TGCGCCAGCAGCCTCAACCGGGACAGGGATAGTGGCTACACCTTC
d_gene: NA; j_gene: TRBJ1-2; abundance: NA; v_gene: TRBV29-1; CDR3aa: CSVLGEGGQRSYGYTF; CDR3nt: TGCAGCGTTTTAGGGGAGGGGGGGCAGCGGAGCTATGGCTACACCTTC
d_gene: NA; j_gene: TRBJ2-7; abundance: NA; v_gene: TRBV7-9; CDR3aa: CASSLASGAYEQYF; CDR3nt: TGTGCCAGCAGCTTAGCCTCCGGGGCCTACGAGCAGTACTTC
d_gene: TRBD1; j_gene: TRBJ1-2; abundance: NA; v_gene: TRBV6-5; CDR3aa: CASSLTGDYGYTF; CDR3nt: TGTGCCAGCAGTCTCACAGGGGACTATGGCTACACCTTC
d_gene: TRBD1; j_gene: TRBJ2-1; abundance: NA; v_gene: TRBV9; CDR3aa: CASSVPAGQGPSYEQFF; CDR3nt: TGTGCCAGCAGCGTCCCAGCCGGACAGGGGCCCTCTTATGAGCAGTTCTTC
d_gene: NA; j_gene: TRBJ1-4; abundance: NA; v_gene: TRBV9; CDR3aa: CASSPTGGLNEKLFF; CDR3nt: TGTGCCAGCAGCCCAACGGGAGGTCTTAATGAAAAACTGTTTTTT
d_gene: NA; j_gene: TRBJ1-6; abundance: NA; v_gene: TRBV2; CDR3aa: CASSEQPTGNSPLHF; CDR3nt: TGTGCCAGCAGTGAACAACCTACGGGTAATTCACCCCTCCACTTT
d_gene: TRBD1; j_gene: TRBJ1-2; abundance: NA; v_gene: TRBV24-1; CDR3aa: CATSDGPGQGGYTF; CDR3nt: TGTGCCACCAGTGATGGACCGGGACAGGGCGGCTACACCTTC
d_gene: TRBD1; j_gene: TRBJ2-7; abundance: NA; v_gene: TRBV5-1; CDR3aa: CASSLGQGGYEQYF; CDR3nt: TGCGCCAGCAGCCTAGGACAGGGCGGCTACGAGCAGTACTTC
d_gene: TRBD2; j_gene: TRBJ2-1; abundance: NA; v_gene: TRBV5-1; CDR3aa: CASSRGTSVNEQFF; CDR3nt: TGCGCCAGCAGCCGGGGTACTAGCGTCAATGAGCAGTTCTTC
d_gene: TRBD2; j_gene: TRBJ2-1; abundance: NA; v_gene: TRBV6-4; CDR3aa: CASSALAGGSYNEQFF; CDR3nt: TGTGCCAGCAGTGCCTTAGCGGGAGGGTCCTACAATGAGCAGTTCTTC
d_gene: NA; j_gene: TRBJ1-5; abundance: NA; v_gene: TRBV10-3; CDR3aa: CAISRVGDNQPQHF; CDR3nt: TGTGCCATCAGTAGAGTAGGGGACAATCAGCCCCAGCATTTT
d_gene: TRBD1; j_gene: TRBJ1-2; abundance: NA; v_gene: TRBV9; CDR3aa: CASSANQGTAYGYTF; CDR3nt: TGTGCCAGCAGCGCTAACCAGGGGACAGCCTATGGCTACACCTTC
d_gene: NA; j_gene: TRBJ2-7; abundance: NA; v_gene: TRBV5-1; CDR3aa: CASREQGDTYEQYF; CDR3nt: TGCGCCAGCAGGGAGCAGGGTGATACCTACGAGCAGTACTTC
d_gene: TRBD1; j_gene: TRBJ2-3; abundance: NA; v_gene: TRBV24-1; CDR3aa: CATSEPGQTGGTDTQYF; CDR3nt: TGTGCCACCAGTGAGCCTGGGCAGACAGGGGGGACAGATACGCAGTATTTT
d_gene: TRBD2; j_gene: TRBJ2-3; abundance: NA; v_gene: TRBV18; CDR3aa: CASSPMAGRAFSDTQYF; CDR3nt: TGTGCCAGCTCACCAATGGCCGGGAGGGCCTTTTCAGATACGCAGTATTTT
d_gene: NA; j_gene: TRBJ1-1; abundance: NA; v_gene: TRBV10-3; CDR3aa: CAISAGEMFEAFF; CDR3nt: TGTGCCATCAGTGCCGGGGAGATGTTTGAAGCTTTCTTT